One sample yielded the 9 T cell receptor beta chains listed below, sequenced in a study of blood T cell repertoires in COVID-19. Sequenced by immunoSEQ multiplex PCR; TCRdb stores in-frame clones only, minus some. The table records about 280,000 clones, around 88% of them present only once. The specimen sequenced was peripheral blood. These receptors all stem from a woman aged 70-85 years with COVID-19, enrolled during active disease.

This sequence joins TRBV20-1 and TRBJ1-2; D ambiguous. The germline V and J ends were trimmed by 5 bases and 6 bases, with 7 bases remaining between them. Germline V gene data show CDR1 as DFQATT and CDR2 as SNEGSKA (reference sequence). The CDR3 runs 10 residues. For the CDR3, the DNA is TGCAGTGCTGAGCGGCATGGCTACACCTTC. Translation gives CSAERHGYTF.

V gene TRBV7-3 combines with J gene TRBJ1-1; D is ambiguous. Trimming removed 5 bases from V and 1 base from J, with 11 bases in between. CDR1 SGHTA and CDR2 FQGTGA come from the germline V gene. The CDR3 totals 14 residues. The CDR3 DNA is TGTGCCAGCAGCAGTACCCCAGGGAACACTGAAGCTTTCTTT. The encoded protein is CASSSTPGNTEAFF.

This chain connects TRBV5-1 to TRBJ1-4, with D possibly matching TRBD1 (5 bases). The germline V gene encodes CDR1 SGHRS and CDR2 YFSETQ. V was pared by 4 bases and J by 7 bases, with 20 bases between. The CDR3 covers 16 residues. CDR3: CASSSLDGRAPEKLFF. CDR3 DNA: TGCGCCAGCAGCAGTCTGGACGGCAGGGCACCTGAAAAACTGTTTTTT.

The chain recombines TRBV27 with TRBJ1-5, with a possible D match to TRBD1 (5 bases). The CDR3 length is 15 residues. Germline-derived CDR1 and CDR2 are MNHEY and SMNVEV (reference sequence). Deletions cut 6 bases from V and 0 bases from J, with 12 bases between. Written as DNA, the CDR3 is TGTGCCAGCAGACTGACAGACATTAGCAATCAGCCCCAGCATTTT. Translating gives CASRLTDISNQPQHF.

Comments on this clone: At one boundary the junction diverges from the germline segment, which might be a read error. For the CDR3, the DNA is TGTGCCAGCAGCCTAGAACTCGGGGCCAACGTCCTGACTTTC. It translates to CASSLELGANVLTF. The rearrangement uses TRBV11-2 and TRBJ2-6, with D unclear. Germline-derived CDR1 and CDR2 are SGHAT and FQNNGV. The CDR3 contains 14 residues.

The chain carries TRBV2 and TRBJ2-1; D ambiguous. The CDR3 is 11 residues long. The germline gives CDR1 SNHLY, CDR2 FYNNEI. V was pared by 6 bases and J by 7 bases, with 7 bases between. CDR3 in DNA: TGTGCCAGCAGAATCGGGAATGAGCAGTTCTTC. Translated, it gives CASRIGNEQFF.

The J gene is TRBJ1-6, the V gene TRBV19, with D possibly matching TRBD1 (5 bases). The CDR3 consists of 14 residues. Trimming cost V 1 base and J 6 bases, with 7 bases left between them. From germline, CDR1 is LNHDA and CDR2 SQIVND (reference sequence). In nucleotides, the CDR3 is TGTGCCAGTAGTATAGTCCAGGGTAATTCACCCCTCCACTTT. Amino acids: CASSIVQGNSPLHF. The entire variable domain, with the rest obtained from reference TRBV19 and TRBJ1-6, is as follows: DGGITQSPKYLFRKEGQNVTLSCEQNLNHDAMYWYRQDPGQGLRLIYYSQIVNDFQKGDIAEGYSVSREKKESFPLTVTSAQKNPTAFYLCASSIVQGNSPLHFGNGTRLTVT.

The V and J genes are TRBV14 and TRBJ2-7; possibly TRBD1 for D (5 bases). Trimming took 3 bases from V and 3 from J, leaving 15 bases between them. The germline V gene encodes CDR1 SGHDN and CDR2 FVKESK. This CDR3 contains 15 residues. The DNA for the CDR3 is TGTGCCAGCAGCCAGAATTCTCAGGGCGGCTACGAGCAGTACTTC. Encoded protein: CASSQNSQGGYEQYF.

This chain joins TRBV29-1 and TRBJ1-1; the match to TRBD1 covers 9 bases. V shed 7 bases and J 4 bases; nucleotides not matched to a gene: 7. Germline V gene sequence: CDR1 SQVTM, CDR2 ANQGSEA. The CDR3 sequence is 13 residues long. CDR3 sequence reads: CSATQGAGTEAFF. As DNA, the CDR3 is TGCAGCGCCACACAGGGGGCTGGCACTGAAGCTTTCTTT.